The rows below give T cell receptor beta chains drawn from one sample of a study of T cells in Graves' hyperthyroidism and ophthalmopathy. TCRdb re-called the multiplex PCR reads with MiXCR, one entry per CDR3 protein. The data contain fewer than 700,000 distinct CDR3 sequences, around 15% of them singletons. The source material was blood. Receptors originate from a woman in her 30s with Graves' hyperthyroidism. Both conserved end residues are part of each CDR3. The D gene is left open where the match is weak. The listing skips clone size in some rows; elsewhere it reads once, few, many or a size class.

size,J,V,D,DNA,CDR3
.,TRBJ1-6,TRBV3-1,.,TGTGCCAGCAGCCAAGATAGGAACTCACCCCTCCACTTT,CASSQDRNSPLHF
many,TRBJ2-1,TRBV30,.,TGTGCCTGGAGAAGCAGCCCCTACAATGAGCAGTTCTTC,CAWRSSPYNEQFF
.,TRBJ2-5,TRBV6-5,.,TGTGCCAGCAGTGACTCCAGGGGATCGTCGGAGACCCAGTACTTC,CASSDSRGSSETQYF
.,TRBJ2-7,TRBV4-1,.,TGCGCCAGCAGCCAAGGGTCTCGCGGTACCTACGAGCAGTACTTC,CASSQGSRGTYEQYF
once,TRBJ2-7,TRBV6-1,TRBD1,TGTGCCAGCAGTGAAGACCTCCAGAGAGGGGGCCGAGCGCAGTACTTC,CASSEDLQRGGRAQYF
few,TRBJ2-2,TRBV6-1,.,TGTGCCAGCAGTGTGGGGGGCGCTTACACCGGGGAGCTGTTTTTT,CASSVGGAYTGELFF
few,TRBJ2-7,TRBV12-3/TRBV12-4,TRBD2,TGTGCCAGCAGTTTACAGGGGACTAGCGCCGAGCAGTACTTC,CASSLQGTSAEQYF
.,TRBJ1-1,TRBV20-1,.,TGCAGTGCTAGACGGTTTGGGGAAATAGGTGCTTTCTTT,CSARRFGEIGAFF
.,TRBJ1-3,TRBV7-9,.,TGTGCCAGCAGCCTTCAGGGTGGCTCTGGAAACACCATATATTTT,CASSLQGGSGNTIYF
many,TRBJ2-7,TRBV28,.,TGTGCCAGCAGTTTAACCTCCCGGGGCGAGCAGTACTTC,CASSLTSRGEQYF
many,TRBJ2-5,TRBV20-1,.,TGCAGTGGACAGGACCAAGAGACCCAGTACTTC,CSGQDQETQYF